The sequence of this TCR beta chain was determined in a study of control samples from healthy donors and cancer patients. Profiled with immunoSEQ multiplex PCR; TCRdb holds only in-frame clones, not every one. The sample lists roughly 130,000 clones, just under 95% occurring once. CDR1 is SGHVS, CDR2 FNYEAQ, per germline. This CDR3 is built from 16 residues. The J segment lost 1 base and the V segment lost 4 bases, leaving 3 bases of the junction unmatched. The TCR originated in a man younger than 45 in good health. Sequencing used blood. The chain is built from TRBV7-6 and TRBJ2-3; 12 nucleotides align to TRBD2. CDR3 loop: CASSSSGGARTDTQYF. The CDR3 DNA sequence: TGTGCCAGCAGCTCTAGCGGGGGGGCCCGCACAGATACGCAGTATTTT.